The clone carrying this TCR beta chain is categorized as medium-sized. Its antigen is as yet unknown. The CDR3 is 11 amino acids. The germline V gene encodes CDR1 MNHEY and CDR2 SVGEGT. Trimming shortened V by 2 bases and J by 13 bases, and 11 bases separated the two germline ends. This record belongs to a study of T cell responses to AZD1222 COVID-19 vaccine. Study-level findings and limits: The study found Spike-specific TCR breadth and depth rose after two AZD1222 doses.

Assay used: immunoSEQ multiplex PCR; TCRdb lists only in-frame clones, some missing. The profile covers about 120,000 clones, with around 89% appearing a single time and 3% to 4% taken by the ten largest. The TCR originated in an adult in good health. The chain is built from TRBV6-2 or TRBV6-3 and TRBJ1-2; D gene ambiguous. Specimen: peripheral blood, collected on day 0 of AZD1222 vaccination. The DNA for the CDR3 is TGTGCCAGCAGTTACCCCCACGACATCACCTTC. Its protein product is CASSYPHDITF.